Only a few counts were recorded for the clone carrying this T cell receptor beta chain. What it binds is unknown. This CDR3 has 16 amino acids. The ends were cut back, 0 bases at V and 5 bases at J, with 16 bases in the middle. Germline V gene lookup returns CDR1 LGHNA and CDR2 YSLEER. These data originate in a study of cytomegalovirus exposure and HLA in healthy donors. Study details: Among the roughly 370 genotyped donors, less than 85% were placed in the Caucasian-associated ancestry cluster.

The PCR ran on 60 Vbeta and 13 Jbeta primers. Assay used: immunoSEQ multiplex PCR; TCRdb lists only in-frame clones, some missing. The sample has over 150,000 clones, about four fifths seen once. Study findings and constraints: In a later analysis, TCR beta V- and J-gene trimming was associated with a missense DCLRE1C variant. Some V segments could not be told apart, so they were left out, TRBV6-2 and TRBV6-3 among them.

The specimen was PBMCs. The chain has TRBV4-3 and TRBJ1-2; unclear D gene. The sequence was obtained from a male donor in good health and CMV-seropositive. The CDR3 DNA reads as TGCGCCAGCAGCCAAGATTATCGCGGCGGCTTTTATGGCTACACCTTC. Its protein product is CASSQDYRGGFYGYTF.